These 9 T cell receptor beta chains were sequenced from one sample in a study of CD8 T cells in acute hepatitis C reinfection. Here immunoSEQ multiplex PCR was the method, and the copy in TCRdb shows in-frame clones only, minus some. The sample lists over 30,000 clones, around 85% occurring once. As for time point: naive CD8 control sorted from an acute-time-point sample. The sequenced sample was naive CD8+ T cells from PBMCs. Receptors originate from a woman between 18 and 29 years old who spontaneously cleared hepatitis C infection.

In nucleotides, the CDR3 is TGTGCCAGCAGCTTTACTGGGAGCTCCTACGAGCAGTACTTC. Protein: CASSFTGSSYEQYF. The chain combines TRBV7-8 with TRBJ2-7; possibly TRBD2 for D (5 bases). Germline-derived CDR1 and CDR2 are SGHVS and FQNEAQ. The V and J ends lost 3 bases and 0 bases respectively, with 9 bases between them. The length of the CDR3 is 14 residues.

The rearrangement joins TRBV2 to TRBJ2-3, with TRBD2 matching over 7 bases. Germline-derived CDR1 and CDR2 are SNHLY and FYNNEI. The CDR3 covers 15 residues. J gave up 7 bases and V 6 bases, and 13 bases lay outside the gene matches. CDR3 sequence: CASRPGEGRMNTQYF. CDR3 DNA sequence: TGTGCCAGCAGACCGGGGGAGGGGAGGATGAATACGCAGTATTTT.

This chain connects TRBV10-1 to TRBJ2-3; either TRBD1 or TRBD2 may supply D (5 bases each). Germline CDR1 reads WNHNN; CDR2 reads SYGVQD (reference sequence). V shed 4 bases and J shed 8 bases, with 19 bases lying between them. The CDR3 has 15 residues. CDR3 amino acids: CASSGLGTQYGTQYF. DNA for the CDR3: TGCGCCAGCAGTGGTCTAGGGACGCAATACGGTACGCAGTATTTT.

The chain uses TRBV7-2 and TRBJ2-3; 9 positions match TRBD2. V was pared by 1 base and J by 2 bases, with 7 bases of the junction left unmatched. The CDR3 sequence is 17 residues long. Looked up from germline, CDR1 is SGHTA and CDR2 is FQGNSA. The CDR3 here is CASSLVILAGLTDTQYF. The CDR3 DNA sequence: TGTGCCAGCAGCTTAGTGATCCTAGCGGGACTCACAGATACGCAGTATTTT.

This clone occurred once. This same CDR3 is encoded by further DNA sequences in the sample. The DNA for the CDR3 is TGTGCCAGTAGTATCGGGGGGTACGAGCAGTACTTC. Translating it yields CASSIGGYEQYF. V usage is TRBV19 and J usage is TRBJ2-7; 7 nucleotides match TRBD2. Germline V lookup: CDR1 LNHDA, CDR2 SQIVND (reference sequence). V gave up 3 bases and J gave up 4 bases; unmatched junction bases: 0. The CDR3 contains 12 residues.

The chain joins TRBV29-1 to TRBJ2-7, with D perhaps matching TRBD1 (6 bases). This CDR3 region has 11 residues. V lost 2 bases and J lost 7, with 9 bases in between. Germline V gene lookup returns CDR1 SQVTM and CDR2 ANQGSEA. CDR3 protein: CSVERQGEQYF. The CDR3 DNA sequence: TGCAGCGTTGAACGGCAGGGGGAGCAGTACTTC.

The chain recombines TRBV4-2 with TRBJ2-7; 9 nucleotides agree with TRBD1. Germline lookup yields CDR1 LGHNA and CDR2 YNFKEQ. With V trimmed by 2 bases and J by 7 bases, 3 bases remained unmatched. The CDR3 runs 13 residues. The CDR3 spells CASSQNRGREQYF. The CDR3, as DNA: TGTGCCAGCAGCCAAAACAGGGGGCGAGAGCAGTACTTC.

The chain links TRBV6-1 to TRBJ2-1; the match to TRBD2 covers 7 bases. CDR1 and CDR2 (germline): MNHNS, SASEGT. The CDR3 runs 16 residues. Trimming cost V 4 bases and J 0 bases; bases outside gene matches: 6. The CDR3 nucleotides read TGTGCCAGCAGTGGGGTCGGCGGGAGCTCCTACAATGAGCAGTTCTTC. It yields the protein CASSGVGGSSYNEQFF.

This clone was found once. CDR3 in amino acids: CASSPPARQETQYF. Here the CDR3 DNA reads TGTGCCAGCAGCCCCCCGGCCCGGCAAGAGACCCAGTACTTC. The chain combines TRBV2 with TRBJ2-5; D call uncertain. Germline V gives CDR1 SNHLY, CDR2 FYNNEI. Trimming took off 6 bases at V and 2 bases at J, with 13 bases between the two ends. This CDR3 is 14 amino acids long.